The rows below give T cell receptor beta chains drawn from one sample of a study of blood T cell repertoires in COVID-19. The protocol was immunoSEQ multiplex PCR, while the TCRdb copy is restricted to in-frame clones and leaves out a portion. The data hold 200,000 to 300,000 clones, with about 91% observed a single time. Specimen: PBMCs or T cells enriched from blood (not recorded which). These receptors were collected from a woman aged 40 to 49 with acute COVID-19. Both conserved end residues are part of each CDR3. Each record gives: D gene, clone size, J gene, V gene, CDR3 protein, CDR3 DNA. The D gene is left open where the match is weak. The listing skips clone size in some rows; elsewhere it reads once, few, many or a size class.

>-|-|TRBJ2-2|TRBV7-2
CASSPQGLNTGELFF
TGTGCCAGCAGTCCTCAGGGGTTGAACACCGGGGAGCTGTTTTTT
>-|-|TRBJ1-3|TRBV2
CASGHPVTIYF
TGTGCCAGCGGCCACCCCGTAACCATATATTTT
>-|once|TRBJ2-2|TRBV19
CASSVISGHTGELFF
TGTGCCAGTAGTGTGATTAGCGGACACACCGGGGAGCTGTTTTTT
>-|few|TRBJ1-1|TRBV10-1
CASSESRNTEAFF
TGCGCCAGCAGTGAGTCTCGGAACACTGAAGCTTTCTTT
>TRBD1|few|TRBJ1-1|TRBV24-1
CATPGQSAQEAFF
TGTGCCACCCCGGGACAGTCCGCACAAGAAGCTTTCTTT
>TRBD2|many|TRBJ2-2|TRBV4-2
CASSPLWAGGNTGELFF
TGTGCCAGCAGCCCCCTGTGGGCGGGAGGGAACACCGGGGAGCTGTTTTTT
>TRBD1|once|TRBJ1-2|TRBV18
CASSHGQGVAYGYTF
TGTGCCAGCTCACACGGACAGGGAGTTGCCTATGGCTACACCTTC
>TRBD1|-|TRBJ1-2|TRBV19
CASSRDRAFYGYTF
TGTGCCAGTAGTCGGGACAGGGCATTCTATGGCTACACCTTC
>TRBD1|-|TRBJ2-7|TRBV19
CASSIVGTGAEEQYF
TGTGCCAGTAGTATAGTGGGGACAGGGGCGGAGGAGCAGTACTTC
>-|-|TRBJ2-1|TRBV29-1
CSVEVHELTNEQFF
TGCAGCGTTGAGGTACATGAATTAACGAATGAGCAGTTCTTC
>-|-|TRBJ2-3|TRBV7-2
CASRPGTHTDTQYF
TGTGCCAGCCGCCCTGGGACTCACACAGATACGCAGTATTTT
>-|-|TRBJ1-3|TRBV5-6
CASSFNSGNTIYF
TGTGCCAGCAGCTTTAACTCTGGAAACACCATATATTTT
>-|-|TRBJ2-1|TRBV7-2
CASSLEAGIYNEQFF
TGTGCCAGCAGCTTAGAGGCGGGGATATACAATGAGCAGTTCTTC
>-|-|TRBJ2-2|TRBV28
CASSLSFTGELFF
TGTGCCAGCAGTTTATCGTTCACCGGGGAGCTGTTTTTT
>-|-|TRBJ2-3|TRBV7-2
CASSLAGVDTQYF
TGTGCCAGCAGCTTAGCAGGGGTGGATACGCAGTATTTT
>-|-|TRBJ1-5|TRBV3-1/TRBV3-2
CASSPTVISNQPQHF
TGTGCCAGCAGCCCGACAGTTATTAGCAATCAGCCCCAGCATTTT
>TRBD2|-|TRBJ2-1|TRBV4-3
CASSQSTSGSEPVGEQFF
TGCGCCAGCAGCCAATCTACTAGCGGGAGTGAACCAGTGGGTGAGCAGTTCTTC
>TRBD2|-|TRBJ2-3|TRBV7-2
CASSSGLAGRADTQYF
TGTGCCAGCAGCTCGGGACTAGCGGGACGGGCAGACACGCAGTATTTT
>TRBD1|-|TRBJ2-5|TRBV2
CASSSWDRQETQYF
TGTGCCAGCAGTTCTTGGGACAGACAAGAGACCCAGTACTTC
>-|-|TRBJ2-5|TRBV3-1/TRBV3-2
CASSPSSSSPGKETQYF
TGTGCCAGCAGCCCCTCCTCCTCCAGCCCAGGTAAAGAGACCCAGTACTTC
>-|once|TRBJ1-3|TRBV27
CASSPGQGGSTGNTIYF
TGTGCCAGCAGTCCGGGACAAGGAGGAAGTACTGGAAACACCATATATTTT
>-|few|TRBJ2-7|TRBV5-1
CASSILDTAYEQYF
TGCGCCAGCAGCATACTGGACACAGCCTACGAGCAGTACTTC
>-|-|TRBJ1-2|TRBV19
CASSLSLERVYTF
TGTGCCAGTAGTCTGTCGTTGGAGCGGGTTTACACCTTC
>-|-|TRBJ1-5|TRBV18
CASSLRQNQPQHF
TGTGCCAGCTCACTGAGACAGAATCAGCCCCAGCATTTT
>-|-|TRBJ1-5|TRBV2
CASRASNQPQHF
TGTGCCAGCAGGGCTAGCAATCAGCCCCAGCATTTT
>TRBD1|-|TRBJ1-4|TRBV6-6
CASSLPDRATTNEKLFF
TGTGCCAGCAGTCTCCCTGACAGGGCCACAACTAATGAAAAACTGTTTTTT
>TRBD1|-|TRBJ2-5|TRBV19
CASSNRDRSWETQYF
TGTGCCAGTAGTAACCGGGACAGGTCTTGGGAGACCCAGTACTTC
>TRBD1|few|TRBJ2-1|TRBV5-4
CASSRDRNNEQFF
TGTGCCAGCAGCCGGGACAGAAACAATGAGCAGTTCTTC
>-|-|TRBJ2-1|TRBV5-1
CASSPGAYNEQFF
TGCGCCAGCAGCCCCGGGGCCTACAATGAGCAGTTCTTC
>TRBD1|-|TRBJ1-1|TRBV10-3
CAISESTGGSAEAFF
TGTGCCATCAGTGAGTCGACAGGGGGTTCAGCTGAAGCTTTCTTT
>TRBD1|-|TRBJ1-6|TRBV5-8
CASSIGDRALILNSPLHF
TGTGCCAGCAGCATTGGGGACAGGGCCCTAATACTTAATTCACCCCTCCACTTT
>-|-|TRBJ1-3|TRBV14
CASGSTNTIYF
TGTGCCAGCGGGAGTACGAACACCATATATTTT
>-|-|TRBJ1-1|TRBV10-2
CASRGQLYTEAFF
TGCGCCAGCCGGGGACAATTATACACTGAAGCTTTCTTT
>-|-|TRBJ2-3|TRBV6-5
CASRRREPGTDTQYF
TGTGCCAGCAGACGAAGGGAGCCGGGCACAGATACGCAGTATTTT
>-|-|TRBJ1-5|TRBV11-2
CASSLGGSNQPQHF
TGTGCCAGCAGCTTAGGAGGGAGCAATCAGCCCCAGCATTTT
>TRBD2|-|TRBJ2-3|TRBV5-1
CASSSSVSGVADTQYF
TGCGCCAGCAGCTCCTCGGTTAGCGGGGTCGCAGATACGCAGTATTTT
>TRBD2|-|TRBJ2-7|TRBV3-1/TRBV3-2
CASSQLLVAGSSYEQYF
TGTGCCAGCAGCCAATTACTTGTAGCGGGAAGCTCCTACGAGCAGTACTTC
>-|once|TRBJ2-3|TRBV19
CASSIGTLSTDTQYF
TGTGCCAGTAGTATCGGGACATTGAGCACAGATACGCAGTATTTT
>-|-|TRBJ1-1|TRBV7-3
CASSSQGNTEAFF
TGTGCCAGCAGCTCGCAGGGGAATACTGAAGCTTTCTTT
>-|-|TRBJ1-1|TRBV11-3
CASSLGGRVTEAFF
TGTGCCAGCAGCTTAGGGGGGCGCGTCACTGAAGCTTTCTTT
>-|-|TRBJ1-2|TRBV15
CATSRDWGEGGYTF
TGTGCCACCAGCAGAGATTGGGGGGAGGGTGGCTACACCTTC
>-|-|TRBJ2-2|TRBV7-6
CASSLYMAVESGELFF
TGTGCCAGCAGCTTATATATGGCTGTGGAGTCTGGGGAGCTGTTTTTT
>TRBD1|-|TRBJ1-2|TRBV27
CASSSPGQGYGYTF
TGTGCCAGCAGTTCCCCGGGACAGGGCTATGGCTACACCTTC
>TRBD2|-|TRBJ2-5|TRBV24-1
CATSDPTRSGRAGETQYF
TGTGCCACCAGTGACCCCACCCGTAGCGGGAGGGCCGGGGAGACCCAGTACTTC
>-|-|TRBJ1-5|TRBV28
CASRIESYRVVGNQPQHF
TGTGCCAGCAGAATCGAAAGTTACAGGGTGGTGGGCAATCAGCCCCAGCATTTT
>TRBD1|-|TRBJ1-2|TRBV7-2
CASSLAVGDRVIGGYTF
TGTGCCAGCAGCTTAGCGGTTGGGGACAGGGTAATCGGAGGCTACACCTTC
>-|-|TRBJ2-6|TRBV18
CASSQQKGANVLTF
TGTGCCAGCTCACAACAAAAGGGGGCCAACGTCCTGACTTTC
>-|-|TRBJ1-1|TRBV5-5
CASSLDFVGAFF
TGTGCCAGCAGCTTGGATTTCGTTGGCGCTTTCTTT
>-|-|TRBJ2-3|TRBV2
CASSEQNTDTQYF
TGTGCCAGCAGTGAACAAAATACAGATACGCAGTATTTT
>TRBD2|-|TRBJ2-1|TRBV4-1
CASSQEWGGPLNEQFF
TGCGCCAGCAGCCAAGAGTGGGGGGGACCTCTGAATGAGCAGTTCTTC
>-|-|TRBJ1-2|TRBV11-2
CASRARDNNYGYTF
TGTGCCAGCAGAGCCCGGGACAATAACTATGGCTACACCTTC
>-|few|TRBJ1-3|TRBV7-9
CASSSFRDKNKRNTIYF
TGTGCCAGCAGCTCGTTCCGGGACAAAAATAAGAGGAACACCATATATTTT
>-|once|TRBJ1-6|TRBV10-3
CAISQGVDSPLHF
TGTGCCATCAGTCAAGGGGTTGATTCACCCCTCCACTTT
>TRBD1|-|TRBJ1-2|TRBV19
CASSIDGGQGWSGYTF
TGTGCCAGTAGTATAGATGGTGGACAGGGTTGGAGTGGCTACACCTTC